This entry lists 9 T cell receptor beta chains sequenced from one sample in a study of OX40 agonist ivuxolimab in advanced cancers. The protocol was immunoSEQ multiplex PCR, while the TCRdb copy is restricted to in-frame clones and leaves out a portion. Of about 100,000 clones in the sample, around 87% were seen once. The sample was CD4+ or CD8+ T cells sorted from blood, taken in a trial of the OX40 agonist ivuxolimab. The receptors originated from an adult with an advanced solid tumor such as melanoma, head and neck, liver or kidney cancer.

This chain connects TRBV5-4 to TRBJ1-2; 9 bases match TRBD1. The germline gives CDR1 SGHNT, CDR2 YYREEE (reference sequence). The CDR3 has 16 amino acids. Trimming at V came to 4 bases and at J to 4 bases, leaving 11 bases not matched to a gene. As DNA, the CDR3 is TGTGCCAGCAGCCCTTCACAGGGGGCCGGCGGCTATGGCTACACCTTC. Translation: CASSPSQGAGGYGYTF.

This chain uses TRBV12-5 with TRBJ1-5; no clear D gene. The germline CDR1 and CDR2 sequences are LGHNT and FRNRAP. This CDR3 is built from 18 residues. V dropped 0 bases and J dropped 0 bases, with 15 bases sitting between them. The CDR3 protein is CASGLVAGEGYSNQPQHF. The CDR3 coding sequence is TGTGCTAGTGGTTTGGTCGCAGGAGAGGGATATAGCAATCAGCCCCAGCATTTT.

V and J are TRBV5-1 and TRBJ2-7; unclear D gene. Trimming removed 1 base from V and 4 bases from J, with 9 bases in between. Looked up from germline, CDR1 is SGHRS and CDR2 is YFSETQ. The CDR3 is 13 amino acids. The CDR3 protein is CASSLRAEYEQYF. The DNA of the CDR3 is TGCGCCAGCAGCTTGCGTGCAGAATACGAGCAGTACTTC. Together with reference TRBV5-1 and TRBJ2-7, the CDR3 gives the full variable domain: KAGVTQTPRYLIKTRGQQVTLSCSPISGHRSVSWYQQTPGQGLQFLFEYFSETQRNKGNFPGRFSGRQFSNSRSEMNVSTLELGDSALYLCASSLRAEYEQYFGPGTRLTVT.

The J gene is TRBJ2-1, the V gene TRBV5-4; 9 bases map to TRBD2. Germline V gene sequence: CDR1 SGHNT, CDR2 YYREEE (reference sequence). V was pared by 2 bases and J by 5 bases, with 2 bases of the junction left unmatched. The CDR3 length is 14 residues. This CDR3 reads CASSFPSGNNEQFF. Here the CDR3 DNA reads TGTGCCAGCAGCTTCCCTAGCGGGAACAATGAGCAGTTCTTC.

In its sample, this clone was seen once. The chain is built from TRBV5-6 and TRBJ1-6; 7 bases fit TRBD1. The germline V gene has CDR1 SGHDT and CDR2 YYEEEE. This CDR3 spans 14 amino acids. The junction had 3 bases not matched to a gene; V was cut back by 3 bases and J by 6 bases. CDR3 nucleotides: TGTGCCAGCAGCTGGGGACAGATTAATTCACCCCTCCACTTT. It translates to CASSWGQINSPLHF.

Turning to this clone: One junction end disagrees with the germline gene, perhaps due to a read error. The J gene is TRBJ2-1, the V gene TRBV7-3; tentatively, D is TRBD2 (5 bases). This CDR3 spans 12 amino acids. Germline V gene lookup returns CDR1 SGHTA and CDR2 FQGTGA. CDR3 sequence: CASSSEGDEQFF. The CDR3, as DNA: TGTGCTAGCAGCTCCGAGGGCGATGAGCAGTTCTTC.

CDR3 DNA: TGTGCCAGCACCCAGAGGGGCGGGAGGGGGTATGAGCAGTTCTTC. It specifies CASTQRGGRGYEQFF. This chain links TRBV6-5 with TRBJ2-1; 9 bases align to TRBD2. V was clipped by 7 bases and J by 8 bases; unmatched bases: 12. The CDR3 consists of 15 residues. Per germline, CDR1 MNHEY and CDR2 SVGAGI.

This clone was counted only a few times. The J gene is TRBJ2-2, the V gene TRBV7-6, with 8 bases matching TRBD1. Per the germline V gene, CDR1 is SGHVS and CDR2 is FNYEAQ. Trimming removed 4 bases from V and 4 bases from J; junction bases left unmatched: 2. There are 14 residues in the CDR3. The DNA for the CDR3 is TGTGCCAGCAGCTCAACAGGGGGCACCGGGGAGCTGTTTTTT. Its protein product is CASSSTGGTGELFF.

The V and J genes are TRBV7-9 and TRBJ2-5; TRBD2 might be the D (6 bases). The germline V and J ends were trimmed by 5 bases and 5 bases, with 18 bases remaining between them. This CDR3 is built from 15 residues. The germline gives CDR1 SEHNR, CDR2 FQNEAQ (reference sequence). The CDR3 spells CASSLGWGEMETQYF. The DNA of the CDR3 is TGTGCCAGCAGCCTCGGGTGGGGGGAGATGGAGACCCAGTACTTC.